A selection of T cell receptor beta chains follows, all from one sample in a study of beta chain features in type 1 diabetes. Some clones are missing from TCRdb's copy, which holds only in-frame ones; the method was immunoSEQ multiplex PCR. The table shows around 250,000 clones, with around 65% occurring only once. Input material: naive CD4+ T cells from blood. The receptors here all came from a man younger than 45 in good health. CDR3s include the opening cysteine and the closing phenylalanine or tryptophan. D genes are given only for firm matches. Not every row has a clone size; where given, it reads once, few, many or a size class.

V: TRBV6-5; D: -; J: TRBJ1-2; size: -; DNA: TGTGCCAGCAGCCGAGGTTCCCCAAGAAAATATGGCTACACCTTC; CDR3: CASSRGSPRKYGYTF
V: TRBV10-3; D: TRBD1; J: TRBJ2-7; size: once; DNA: TGTGCCATCAGTGAGTATGGGACAGGGTCTTCCGAGCAGTACTTC; CDR3: CAISEYGTGSSEQYF
V: TRBV30; D: -; J: TRBJ2-5; size: once; DNA: TGTGCCTGGGGAGGAGAAGAGACCCAGTACTTC; CDR3: CAWGGEETQYF
V: TRBV29-1; D: -; J: TRBJ2-5; size: few; DNA: TGCAGCGTTTTGGAGAGTGAGACCCAGTACTTC; CDR3: CSVLESETQYF
V: TRBV14; D: -; J: TRBJ2-5; size: -; DNA: TGTGCCAGCAGCCAAACGTACCCATGGCAGACCCAGTACTTC; CDR3: CASSQTYPWQTQYF
V: TRBV13; D: -; J: TRBJ1-6; size: -; DNA: TGTGCCAGCAGCCCCCGGACGGATAATTCACCCCTCCACTTT; CDR3: CASSPRTDNSPLHF
V: TRBV19; D: TRBD1; J: TRBJ2-7; size: -; DNA: TGTGCCAGTGCGGGACAGGGTCCAAACGAGCAGTACTTC; CDR3: CASAGQGPNEQYF
V: TRBV30; D: -; J: TRBJ1-2; size: -; DNA: TGTGCCTGGAGTCAGGGTCACGGCTACACCTTC; CDR3: CAWSQGHGYTF
V: TRBV29-1; D: -; J: TRBJ1-2; size: few; DNA: TGCAGCGTTGCGGGGAGCACCTATGGCTACACCTTC; CDR3: CSVAGSTYGYTF
V: TRBV29-1; D: -; J: TRBJ2-7; size: -; DNA: TGCAGCGTTGCCGGGAATGGGTACGAGCAGTACTTC; CDR3: CSVAGNGYEQYF
V: TRBV5-6; D: TRBD2; J: TRBJ2-1; size: -; DNA: TGTGCCAGCAGCTTGTTAATGCCGGGACTAGCTTACAATGAGCAGTTCTTC; CDR3: CASSLLMPGLAYNEQFF
V: TRBV30; D: -; J: TRBJ2-1; size: -; DNA: TGTGCCTGGAGTGGGGGTTTATACAATGAGCAGTTCTTC; CDR3: CAWSGGLYNEQFF
V: TRBV30; D: -; J: TRBJ2-7; size: -; DNA: TGTGCCTGTTCCGGTAGGGGCTACGAGCAGTACTTC; CDR3: CACSGRGYEQYF
V: TRBV30; D: TRBD1; J: TRBJ1-2; size: -; DNA: TGTGCCTGGGGGACAGGGTATGGCTACACCTTC; CDR3: CAWGTGYGYTF
V: TRBV7-9; D: -; J: TRBJ2-1; size: -; DNA: TGTGCCAGCAGCCCAAGGGTTAGCGGACCTTCCCCTTCCTACAATGAGCAGTTCTTC; CDR3: CASSPRVSGPSPSYNEQFF
V: TRBV30; D: -; J: TRBJ1-2; size: -; DNA: TGTGCCTGGGACCGAGGGACCTCTAAGCCCGGCTACACCTTC; CDR3: CAWDRGTSKPGYTF
V: TRBV7-9; D: TRBD1; J: TRBJ2-5; size: -; DNA: TGTGCCAGCAGCTTAAAGGGACAGGGGAAGACCCAGTACTTC; CDR3: CASSLKGQGKTQYF
V: TRBV30; D: TRBD1; J: TRBJ2-5; size: -; DNA: TGTGCCTGGAGTGCTGAGACAGGGGGCCGGGAGACCCAGTACTTC; CDR3: CAWSAETGGRETQYF
V: TRBV29-1; D: -; J: TRBJ1-3; size: -; DNA: TGCAGCGTTCGAGCGGGTTACTCTGGAAACACCATATATTTT; CDR3: CSVRAGYSGNTIYF
V: TRBV10-3; D: -; J: TRBJ2-7; size: few; DNA: TGTGCCATCAGTGATTTGGGCGGCCGCTCCTACGAGCAGTACTTC; CDR3: CAISDLGGRSYEQYF
V: TRBV28; D: -; J: TRBJ2-2; size: -; DNA: TGTGCCAGCAGTTTGGGGAACACCGGGGAGCTGTTTTTT; CDR3: CASSLGNTGELFF
V: TRBV18; D: -; J: TRBJ2-7; size: -; DNA: TGTGCCAGCTCAGCCGACGTGTACGAGCAGTACTTC; CDR3: CASSADVYEQYF
V: TRBV7-2; D: -; J: TRBJ2-1; size: -; DNA: TGTGCCAGCAGCTTAGGCCCCAGCAATGAGCAGTTCTTC; CDR3: CASSLGPSNEQFF
V: TRBV13; D: -; J: TRBJ2-7; size: once; DNA: TGTGCCAGCAGCTTAGAATCGTACGAGCAGTACTTC; CDR3: CASSLESYEQYF
V: TRBV19; D: -; J: TRBJ2-1; size: -; DNA: TGTGCCAGTAGTGGAAGAGACCCGACCAGTAGCCATGAGCAGTTCTTC; CDR3: CASSGRDPTSSHEQFF
V: TRBV7-9; D: -; J: TRBJ2-5; size: -; DNA: TGTGCCAGCACCCCCGTGTTAGGCCCCCTCGGGACCCAGTACTTC; CDR3: CASTPVLGPLGTQYF
V: TRBV29-1; D: -; J: TRBJ2-3; size: -; DNA: TGCAGCGTTGGTTTAGGGAGCCCAGATACGCAGTATTTT; CDR3: CSVGLGSPDTQYF
V: TRBV4-1; D: -; J: TRBJ2-3; size: few; DNA: TGCGCCAGCAGCTCGAGCCCCGCCTCGAAGTATTTT; CDR3: CASSSSPASKYF
V: TRBV5-4; D: -; J: TRBJ2-3; size: -; DNA: TGTGCCAGCAGCTTACCGACAGATACGCAGTATTTT; CDR3: CASSLPTDTQYF
V: TRBV2; D: -; J: TRBJ2-4; size: -; DNA: TGTGCCAGCAGTGATGGGGTAGCCAAAAACATTCAGTACTTC; CDR3: CASSDGVAKNIQYF
V: TRBV30; D: -; J: TRBJ2-5; size: once; DNA: TGTGCCTGGAGTCGGGGCGGGTGGACCCAGTACTTC; CDR3: CAWSRGGWTQYF
V: TRBV7-2; D: -; J: TRBJ2-3; size: few; DNA: TGTGCCAGCAGCCCGCGCCCCCGGGATACGCAGTATTTT; CDR3: CASSPRPRDTQYF
V: TRBV6-4; D: -; J: TRBJ1-3; size: few; DNA: TGTGCCAGCAGTGACGACTCTGGAAACACCATATATTTT; CDR3: CASSDDSGNTIYF
V: TRBV9; D: TRBD2; J: TRBJ2-2; size: -; DNA: TGTGCCAGCAGCGTAGGGACTAGCGGGATAAGGGAGCTGTTTTTT; CDR3: CASSVGTSGIRELFF
V: TRBV30; D: -; J: TRBJ2-2; size: -; DNA: TGTGCCTGGAGTCCCCCAGGAGGCACCGGGGAGCTGTTTTTT; CDR3: CAWSPPGGTGELFF
V: TRBV29-1; D: TRBD2; J: TRBJ2-1; size: -; DNA: TGCAGCGCTTGGCTACTAGCGGGAGGTAATGAGCAGTTCTTC; CDR3: CSAWLLAGGNEQFF
V: TRBV5-4; D: -; J: TRBJ2-5; size: few; DNA: TGTGCCAGCAGTTACGTGGAGGGAGAGACCCAGTACTTC; CDR3: CASSYVEGETQYF
V: TRBV2; D: -; J: TRBJ2-5; size: -; DNA: TGTGCCAGCAGCGTAGAAGAGACCCAGTACTTC; CDR3: CASSVEETQYF
V: TRBV7-9; D: TRBD2; J: TRBJ2-4; size: -; DNA: TGTGCCAGCAGCCCCTCGAGCGGGAGAGACATTCAGTACTTC; CDR3: CASSPSSGRDIQYF
V: TRBV29-1; D: TRBD1; J: TRBJ1-6; size: -; DNA: TGCAGCGTTGAGGTCGGGACAGGAGCTGGGGCCCTCCACTTT; CDR3: CSVEVGTGAGALHF
V: TRBV29-1; D: -; J: TRBJ1-1; size: -; DNA: TGCAGCGTTGGTCCGGGATTGAACACTGAAGCTTTCTTT; CDR3: CSVGPGLNTEAFF
V: TRBV18; D: -; J: TRBJ1-2; size: -; DNA: TGTGCCAGCTCACCGCAAGGGGTAGACTATGGCTACACCTTC; CDR3: CASSPQGVDYGYTF